This is a list of T cell receptor beta chains from one sample in a study of regulatory T cells in long-lasting Graves disease. TCRdb reanalysed the multiplex PCR reads using MiXCR and keeps one entry per CDR3 protein. The table records 400,000 to 500,000 distinct CDR3 sequences, more than 20% of them present only once. The source was peripheral blood mononuclear cells (PBMCs), collected when the disease was refractory, from a patient treated with antithyroid drugs. The receptors stem from a female donor with Graves disease. The CDR3 runs from the conserved cysteine through the conserved F or W. Fields, in order: D gene, clone size, J gene, V gene, CDR3 DNA, CDR3 protein. The D gene is left open where the match is weak. Where a row states a size, it is once, few, many or the class of an expanded clone; other rows omit it.

NA,NA,TRBJ2-7,TRBV12-3/TRBV12-4,TGTGCCAGCAGTATGCGGGACAGCCAGACCTACGAGCAGTACTTC,CASSMRDSQTYEQYF
NA,many,TRBJ1-2,TRBV10-3,TGTGCCATCAGTGCTTGGGACGGTACGGTGGGCTACACCTTC,CAISAWDGTVGYTF
NA,many,TRBJ2-5,TRBV5-1,TGCGCCAGCAGCACGGACATACCAGAGACCCAGTACTTC,CASSTDIPETQYF
NA,many,TRBJ2-7,TRBV3-1,TGTGCCAGCAGCCCCTATGGGGCATCCCCCGAGCAGTACTTC,CASSPYGASPEQYF
NA,NA,TRBJ1-4,TRBV20-1,TGCAGTGCTAGGTTTCTGGGAAAACTGTTTTTT,CSARFLGKLFF
NA,NA,TRBJ2-1,TRBV11-3,TGTGCCAGCAGCCCCCGGTCCGGGTCCTACAATGAGCAGTTCTTC,CASSPRSGSYNEQFF
TRBD2,many,TRBJ2-7,TRBV20-1,TGCAGTGCTAGGGGACTAGACTACGAGCAGTACTTC,CSARGLDYEQYF
NA,many,TRBJ1-1,TRBV7-2,TGTGCCAGCAGCTTAGTGCTTCAGGGCACTGAAGCTTTCTTT,CASSLVLQGTEAFF
TRBD1,NA,TRBJ2-7,TRBV29-1,TGCAGCACTACATCGACAGGGTCCCACGAGCAGTACTTC,CSTTSTGSHEQYF
NA,many,TRBJ2-5,TRBV11-2,TGTGCCAGCAGCTCCCTATCCCCTTTACGTTTGGAGACCCAGTACTTC,CASSSLSPLRLETQYF
NA,many,TRBJ2-7,TRBV28,TGTGCCAGCAGTTTCCACCGGTTCTCTCCCTACGAGCAGTACTTC,CASSFHRFSPYEQYF
NA,few,TRBJ1-2,TRBV3-1,TGTGCCAGCAGCCAAGGGTTCGCGGGGCTCTATGGCTACACCTTC,CASSQGFAGLYGYTF